The clone carrying this TCR beta chain occurred many times. Its antigen remains unknown. Orbital computed tomography and thyroid ultrasound, together with serum TRAb and thyroxine and clinical symptoms, were used for diagnoses. This sample is part of a study of T cells in Graves' hyperthyroidism and ophthalmopathy. Study-wide results and caveats: Most clonotypes expanded in thyroid above 0.001 were likewise present in blood. Ophthalmopathy was separated from stable hyperthyroidism by a 13 V-J model.

Per germline, CDR1 MGHRA and CDR2 YSYEKL. Between the trimmed V and J ends, which lost 0 bases and 4 bases, there was a span of 15 bases. This CDR3 has 16 residues. Using RNA transcripts as the source, TCR beta CDR3 regions were amplified. The HTBI primer set served for first-round RT-PCR of the TCR CDR3. Via MiXCR, TCRdb re-called the multiplex PCR reads, giving one row per CDR3 protein. Of over 150,000 distinct CDR3 sequences in the sample, around 16% were seen once. The sequence was collected from a woman in her forties or fifties with Graves' hyperthyroidism. The specimen sequenced was blood. The V gene is TRBV4-1, the J gene TRBJ1-1; D might be TRBD1 (5 bases). The CDR3 nucleotides are TGCGCCAGCAGCCAAGATAACGGACACGGGAGCACTGAAGCTTTCTTT. Protein sequence: CASSQDNGHGSTEAFF.